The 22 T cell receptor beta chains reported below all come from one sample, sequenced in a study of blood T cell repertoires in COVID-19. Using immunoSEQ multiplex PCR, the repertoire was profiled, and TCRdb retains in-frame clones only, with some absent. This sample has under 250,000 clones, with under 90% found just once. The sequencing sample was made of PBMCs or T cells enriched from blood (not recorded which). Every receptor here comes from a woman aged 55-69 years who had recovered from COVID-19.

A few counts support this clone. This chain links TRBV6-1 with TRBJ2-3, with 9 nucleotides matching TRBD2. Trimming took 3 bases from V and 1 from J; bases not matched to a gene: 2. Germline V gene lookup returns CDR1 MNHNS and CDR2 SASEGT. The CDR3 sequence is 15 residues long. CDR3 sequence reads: CASSDQRGGTDTQYF. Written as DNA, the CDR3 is TGTGCCAGCAGTGACCAGCGGGGGGGCACAGATACGCAGTATTTT.

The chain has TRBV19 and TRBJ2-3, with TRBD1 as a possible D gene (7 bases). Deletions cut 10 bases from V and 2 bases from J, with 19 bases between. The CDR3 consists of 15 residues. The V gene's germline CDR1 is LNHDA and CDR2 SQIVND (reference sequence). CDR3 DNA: TGTGCCACTGCTAGGGGGGACAGCTTCACAGATACGCAGTATTTT. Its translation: CATARGDSFTDTQYF. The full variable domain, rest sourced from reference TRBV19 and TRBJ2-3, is DGGITQSPKYLFRKEGQNVTLSCEQNLNHDAMYWYRQDPGQGLRLIYYSQIVNDFQKGDIAEGYSVSREKKESFPLTVTSAQKNPTAFYLCATARGDSFTDTQYFGPGTRLTVL.

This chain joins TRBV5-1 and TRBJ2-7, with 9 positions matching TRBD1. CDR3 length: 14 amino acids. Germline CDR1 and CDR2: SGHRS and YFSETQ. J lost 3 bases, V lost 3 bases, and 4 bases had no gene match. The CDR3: CASSSTGQGYEQYF. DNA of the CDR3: TGCGCCAGCAGCTCGACGGGACAGGGCTACGAGCAGTACTTC.

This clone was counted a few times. The CDR3 sequence is CASSLRGGNVAFF. The CDR3 DNA follows: TGCGCCAGCAGCTTGAGAGGGGGCAATGTCGCTTTCTTT. The chain couples TRBV5-1 to TRBJ1-1; 7 bases fit TRBD1. This CDR3 spans 13 amino acids. Looked up from germline, CDR1 is SGHRS and CDR2 is YFSETQ. The V gene end was trimmed by 1 base and the J gene end by 11 bases; junction bases not matched to a gene: 8.

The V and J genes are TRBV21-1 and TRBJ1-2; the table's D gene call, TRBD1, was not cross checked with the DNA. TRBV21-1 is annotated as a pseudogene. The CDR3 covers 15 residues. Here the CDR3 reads CASSIAQAANYGYTF. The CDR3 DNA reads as TGTGCCAGCAGCATCGCTCAGGCAGCTAACTATGGCTACACCTTC.

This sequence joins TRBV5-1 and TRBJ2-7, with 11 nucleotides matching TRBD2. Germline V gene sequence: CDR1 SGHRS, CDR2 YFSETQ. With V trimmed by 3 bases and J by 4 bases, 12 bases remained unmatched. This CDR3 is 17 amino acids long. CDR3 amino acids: CASSWGLAVGGDYEQYF. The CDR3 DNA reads TGCGCCAGCAGCTGGGGACTAGCGGTCGGAGGGGATTACGAGCAGTACTTC.

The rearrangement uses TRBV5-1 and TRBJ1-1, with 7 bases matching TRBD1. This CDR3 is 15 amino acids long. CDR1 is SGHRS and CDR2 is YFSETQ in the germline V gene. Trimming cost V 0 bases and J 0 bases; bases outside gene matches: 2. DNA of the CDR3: TGCGCCAGCAGCTTGGATGGACAGGTGAACACTGAAGCTTTCTTT. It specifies CASSLDGQVNTEAFF.

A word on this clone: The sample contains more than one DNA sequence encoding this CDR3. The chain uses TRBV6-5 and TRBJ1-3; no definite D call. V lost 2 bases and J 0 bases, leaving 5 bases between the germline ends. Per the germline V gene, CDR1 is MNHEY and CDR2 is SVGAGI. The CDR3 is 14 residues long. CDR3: CASSYTSSGNTIYF. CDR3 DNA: TGTGCCAGCAGTTACACAAGCTCTGGAAACACCATATATTTT.

CDR3 in amino acids: CASSLFHGGTGDTGELFF. CDR3 DNA: TGTGCCAGCAGCTTATTCCACGGGGGGACTGGGGACACCGGGGAGCTGTTTTTT. The rearrangement uses TRBV11-2 and TRBJ2-2; 7 bases fit TRBD2. The CDR3 sequence is 18 residues long. CDR1 is SGHAT, CDR2 FQNNGV, per germline. J lost 3 bases, V lost 2 bases, and 12 bases had no gene match.

The CDR3 DNA is TGTGCCAGCAGTTACAGGGACAGGGGTAATTCACCCCTCCACTTT. Encoded protein: CASSYRDRGNSPLHF. V and J are TRBV6-5 and TRBJ1-6, with 10 bases identical to TRBD1. Germline CDR1 reads MNHEY; CDR2 reads SVGAGI. This CDR3 has 15 amino acids. The ends lost 2 bases at V and 6 bases at J; junction bases unmatched: 1.

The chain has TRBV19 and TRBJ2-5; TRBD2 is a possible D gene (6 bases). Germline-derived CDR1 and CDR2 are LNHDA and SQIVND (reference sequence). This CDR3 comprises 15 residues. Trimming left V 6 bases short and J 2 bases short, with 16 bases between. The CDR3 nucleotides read TGTGCCAGTAGCCCCGGACCGGGACTGCAAGAGACCCAGTACTTC. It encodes CASSPGPGLQETQYF.

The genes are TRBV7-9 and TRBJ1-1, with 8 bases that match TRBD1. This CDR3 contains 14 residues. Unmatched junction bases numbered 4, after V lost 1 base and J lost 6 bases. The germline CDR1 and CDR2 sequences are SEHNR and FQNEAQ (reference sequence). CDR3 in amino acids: CASSLGQGKAEAFF. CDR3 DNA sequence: TGTGCCAGCAGCTTAGGACAGGGGAAGGCTGAAGCTTTCTTT.

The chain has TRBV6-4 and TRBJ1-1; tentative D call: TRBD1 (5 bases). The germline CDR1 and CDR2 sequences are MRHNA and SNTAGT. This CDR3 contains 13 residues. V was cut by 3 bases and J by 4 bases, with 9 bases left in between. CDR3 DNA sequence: TGTGCCAGCAGTGAGCAGGGAGGCACTGAAGCTTTCTTT. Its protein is CASSEQGGTEAFF.

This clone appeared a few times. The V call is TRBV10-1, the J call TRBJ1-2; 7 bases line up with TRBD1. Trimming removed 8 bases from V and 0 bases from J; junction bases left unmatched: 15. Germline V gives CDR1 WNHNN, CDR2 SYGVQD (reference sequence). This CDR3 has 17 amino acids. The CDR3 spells CASVRGGLKGTNYGYTF. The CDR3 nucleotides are TGCGCCAGCGTTCGAGGGGGCCTTAAAGGAACTAACTATGGCTACACCTTC.

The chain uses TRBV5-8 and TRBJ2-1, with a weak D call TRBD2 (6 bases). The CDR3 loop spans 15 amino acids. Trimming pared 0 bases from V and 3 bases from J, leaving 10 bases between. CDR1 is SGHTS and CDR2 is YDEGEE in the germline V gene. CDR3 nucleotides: TGTGCCAGCAGCTTGGGGGCTAGCGACTACAATGAGCAGTTCTTC. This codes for CASSLGASDYNEQFF. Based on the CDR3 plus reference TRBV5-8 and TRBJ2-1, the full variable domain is EAGVTQSPTHLIKTRGQQATLRCSPISGHTSVYWYQQALGLGLQFLLWYDEGEERNRGNFPPRFSGRQFPNYSSELNVNALELEDSALYLCASSLGASDYNEQFFGPGTRLTVL.

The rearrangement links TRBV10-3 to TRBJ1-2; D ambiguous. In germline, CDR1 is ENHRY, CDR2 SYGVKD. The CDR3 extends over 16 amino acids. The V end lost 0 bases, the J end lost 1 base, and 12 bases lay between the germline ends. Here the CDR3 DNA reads TGTGCCATCAGTGAGTCAGGGAGGAGGGATAACTATGGCTACACCTTC. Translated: CAISESGRRDNYGYTF.

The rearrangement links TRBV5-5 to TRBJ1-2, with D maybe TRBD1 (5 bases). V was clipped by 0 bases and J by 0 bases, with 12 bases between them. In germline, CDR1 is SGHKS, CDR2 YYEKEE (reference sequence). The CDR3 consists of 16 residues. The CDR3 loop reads CASSLAGGKANYGYTF. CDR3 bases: TGTGCCAGCAGCTTGGCCGGGGGGAAAGCTAACTATGGCTACACCTTC.

DNA of the CDR3: TGTGCCAGCAGCTCCCGGGCGGGGGATATCTATGGCTACACCTTC. It yields the protein CASSSRAGDIYGYTF. The J gene is TRBJ1-2, the V gene TRBV7-2; D might be TRBD1 (5 bases). The CDR3 has 15 amino acids. Germline V gives CDR1 SGHTA, CDR2 FQGNSA. Trimming stripped 4 bases from V and 4 bases from J, with 16 bases between.

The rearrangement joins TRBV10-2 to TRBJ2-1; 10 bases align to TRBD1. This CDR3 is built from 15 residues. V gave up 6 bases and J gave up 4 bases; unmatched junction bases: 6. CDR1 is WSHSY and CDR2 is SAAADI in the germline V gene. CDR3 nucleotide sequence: TGCGCCAGCAGGCCCCCGGACAGGGGGTACAATGAGCAGTTCTTC. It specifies CASRPPDRGYNEQFF.

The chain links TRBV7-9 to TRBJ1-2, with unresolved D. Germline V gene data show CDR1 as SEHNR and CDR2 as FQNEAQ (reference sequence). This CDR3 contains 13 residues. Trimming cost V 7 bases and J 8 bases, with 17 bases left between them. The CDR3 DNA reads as TGTGCCAGCATCTCCTCTGGGCGAGACGGCTACACCTTC. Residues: CASISSGRDGYTF.

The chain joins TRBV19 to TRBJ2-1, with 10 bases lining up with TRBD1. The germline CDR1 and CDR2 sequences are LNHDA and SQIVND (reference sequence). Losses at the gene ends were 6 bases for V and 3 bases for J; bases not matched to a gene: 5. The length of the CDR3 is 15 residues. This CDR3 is CASRRDRGYYNEQFF. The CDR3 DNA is TGTGCCAGTAGGCGGGACAGGGGATACTACAATGAGCAGTTCTTC.

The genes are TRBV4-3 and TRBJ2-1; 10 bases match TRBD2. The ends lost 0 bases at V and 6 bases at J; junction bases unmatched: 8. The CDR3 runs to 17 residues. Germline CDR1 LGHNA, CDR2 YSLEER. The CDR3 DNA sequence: TGCGCCAGCAGCCAAGATCGGGAGCGGGGGGGCAGCAATGAGCAGTTCTTC. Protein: CASSQDRERGGSNEQFF.